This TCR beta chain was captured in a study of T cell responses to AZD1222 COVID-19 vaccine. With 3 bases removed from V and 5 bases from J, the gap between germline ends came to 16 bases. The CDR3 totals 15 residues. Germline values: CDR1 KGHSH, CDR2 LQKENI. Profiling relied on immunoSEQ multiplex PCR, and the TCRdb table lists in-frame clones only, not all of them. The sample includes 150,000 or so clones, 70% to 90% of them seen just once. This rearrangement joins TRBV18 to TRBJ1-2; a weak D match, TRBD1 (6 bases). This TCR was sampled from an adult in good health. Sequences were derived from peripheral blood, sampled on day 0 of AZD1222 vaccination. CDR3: CASSPAGAGDYGYTF. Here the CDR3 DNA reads TGTGCCAGCTCACCGGCGGGGGCAGGGGATTATGGCTACACCTTC.